This T cell receptor (beta chain) is from a study of blood T cell repertoires in COVID-19. Whole-study context: Samples taken during acute and convalescent COVID-19 were collected in the United States, Italy and Spain. Sources were T cells, B-cell-depleted T cells, or PBMCs; the material itself was cDNA or gDNA.

In the source study's methods: By means of reference gene primer amplification, nucleated cell counts were estimated. Generated by immunoSEQ multiplex PCR, the TCRdb table keeps only in-frame clones and is missing some. V and J calls and clone size are as listed in that table; D and trimming were resolved from the DNA. The sample includes about 140,000 clones, under 90% seen only once; the top ten take around 3.4%. This CDR3 has 12 residues. Germline values: CDR1 GTSNPN, CDR2 SVGIG (reference sequence). V lost 3 bases and J lost 7; bases outside the gene matches: 6. The sequence came from a man between 65 and 80 years old who had recovered from COVID-19. The chain employs TRBV30 and TRBJ2-7, with 7 bases aligning to TRBD1. Specimen: peripheral blood. CDR3 amino acids: CAWSPRGYEQYF. CDR3 nucleotides: TGTGCCTGGAGCCCCAGGGGGTATGAGCAGTACTTC.